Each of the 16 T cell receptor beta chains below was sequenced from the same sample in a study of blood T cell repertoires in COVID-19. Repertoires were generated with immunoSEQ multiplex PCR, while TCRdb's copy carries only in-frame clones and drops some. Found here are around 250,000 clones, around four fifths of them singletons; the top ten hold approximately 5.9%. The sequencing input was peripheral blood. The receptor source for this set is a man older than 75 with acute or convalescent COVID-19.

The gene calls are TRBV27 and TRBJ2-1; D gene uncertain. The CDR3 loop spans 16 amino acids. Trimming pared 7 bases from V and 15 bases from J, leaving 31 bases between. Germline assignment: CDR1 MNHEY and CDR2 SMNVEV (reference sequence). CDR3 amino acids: CASKVLSAAITTPTFF. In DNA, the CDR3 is TGTGCCAGCAAGGTTTTAAGTGCGGCTATCACCACCCCTACGTTCTTC.

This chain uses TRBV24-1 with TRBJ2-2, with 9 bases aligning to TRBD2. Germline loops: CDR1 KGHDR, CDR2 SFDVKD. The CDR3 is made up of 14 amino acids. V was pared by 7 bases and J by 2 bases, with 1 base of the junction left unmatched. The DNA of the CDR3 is TGTGCCACCAGGGGACTAGCTAACACCGGGGAGCTGTTTTTT. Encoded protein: CATRGLANTGELFF.

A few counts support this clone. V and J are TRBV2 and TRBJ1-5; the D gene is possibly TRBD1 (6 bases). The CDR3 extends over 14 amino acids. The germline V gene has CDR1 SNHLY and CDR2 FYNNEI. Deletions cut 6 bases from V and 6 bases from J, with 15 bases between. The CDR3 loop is CASRQTGLGQPQHF. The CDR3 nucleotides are TGTGCCAGCAGACAAACAGGGTTGGGTCAGCCCCAGCATTTT.

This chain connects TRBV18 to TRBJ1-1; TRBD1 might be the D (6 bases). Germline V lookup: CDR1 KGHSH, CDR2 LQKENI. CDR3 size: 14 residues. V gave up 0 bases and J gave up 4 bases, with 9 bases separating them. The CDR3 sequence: CASSPPLGATEAFF. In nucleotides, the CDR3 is TGTGCCAGCTCACCACCCTTGGGGGCCACTGAAGCTTTCTTT.

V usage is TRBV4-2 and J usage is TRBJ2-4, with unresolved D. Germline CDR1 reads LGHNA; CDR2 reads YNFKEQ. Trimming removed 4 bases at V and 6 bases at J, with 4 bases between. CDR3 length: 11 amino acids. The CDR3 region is CASSRGNIQYF. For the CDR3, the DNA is TGTGCCAGCAGCCGAGGAAACATTCAGTACTTC.

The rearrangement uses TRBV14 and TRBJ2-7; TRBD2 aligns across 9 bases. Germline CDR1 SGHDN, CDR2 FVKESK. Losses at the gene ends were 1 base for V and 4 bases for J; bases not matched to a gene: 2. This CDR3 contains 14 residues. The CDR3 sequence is CASSQGSGSYEQYF. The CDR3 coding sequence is TGTGCCAGCAGCCAAGGTAGCGGGAGTTACGAGCAGTACTTC.

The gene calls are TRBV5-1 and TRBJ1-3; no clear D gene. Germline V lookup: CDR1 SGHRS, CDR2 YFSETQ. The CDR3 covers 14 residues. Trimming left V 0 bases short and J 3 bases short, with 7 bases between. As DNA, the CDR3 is TGCGCCAGCAGCTTGGAGACAATTGGAAACACCATATATTTT. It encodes CASSLETIGNTIYF.

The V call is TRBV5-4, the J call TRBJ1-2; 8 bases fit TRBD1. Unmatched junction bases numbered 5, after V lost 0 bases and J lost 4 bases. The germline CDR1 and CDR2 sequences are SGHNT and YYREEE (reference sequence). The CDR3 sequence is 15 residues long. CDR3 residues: CASSLGFQGAYGYTF. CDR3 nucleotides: TGTGCCAGCAGCTTGGGCTTCCAGGGGGCCTATGGCTACACCTTC.

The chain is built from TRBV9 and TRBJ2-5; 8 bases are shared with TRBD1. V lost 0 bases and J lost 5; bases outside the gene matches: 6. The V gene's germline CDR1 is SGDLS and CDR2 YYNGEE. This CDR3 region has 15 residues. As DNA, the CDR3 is TGTGCCAGCAGCGTAGCTCAGGGGGCATGGGAGACCCAGTACTTC. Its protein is CASSVAQGAWETQYF.

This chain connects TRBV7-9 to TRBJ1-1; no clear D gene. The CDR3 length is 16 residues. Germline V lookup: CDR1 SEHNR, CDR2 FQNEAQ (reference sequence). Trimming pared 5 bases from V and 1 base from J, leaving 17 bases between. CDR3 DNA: TGTGCCAGCAGCCCTAGGGAGGACGGTGCGAACACTGAAGCTTTCTTT. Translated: CASSPREDGANTEAFF.

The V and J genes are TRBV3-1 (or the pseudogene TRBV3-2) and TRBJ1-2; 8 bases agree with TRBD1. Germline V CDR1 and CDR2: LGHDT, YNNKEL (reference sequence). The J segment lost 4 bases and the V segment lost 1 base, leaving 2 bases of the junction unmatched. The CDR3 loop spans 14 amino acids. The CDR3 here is CASSQGQGIYGYTF. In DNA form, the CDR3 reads TGTGCCAGCAGCCAAGGACAGGGGATCTATGGCTACACCTTC.

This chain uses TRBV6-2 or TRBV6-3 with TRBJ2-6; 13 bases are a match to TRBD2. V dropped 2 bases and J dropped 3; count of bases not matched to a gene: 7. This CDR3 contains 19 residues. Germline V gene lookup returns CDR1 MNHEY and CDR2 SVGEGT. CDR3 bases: TGTGCCAGCAGTTACCTCATGGGACTAGCGGGAAATGGGGCCAACGTCCTGACTTTC. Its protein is CASSYLMGLAGNGANVLTF.

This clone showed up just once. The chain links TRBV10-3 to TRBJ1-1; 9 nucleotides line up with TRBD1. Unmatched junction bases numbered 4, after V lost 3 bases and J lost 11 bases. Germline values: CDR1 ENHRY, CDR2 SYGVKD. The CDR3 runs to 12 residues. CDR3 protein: CAISEGDRAAFF. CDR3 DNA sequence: TGTGCCATCAGTGAAGGGGACAGGGCGGCTTTCTTT.

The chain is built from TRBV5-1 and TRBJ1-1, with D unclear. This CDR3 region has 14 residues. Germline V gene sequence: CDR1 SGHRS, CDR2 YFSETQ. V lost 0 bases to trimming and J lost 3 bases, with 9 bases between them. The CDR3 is CASSLAGRDTEAFF. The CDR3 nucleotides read TGCGCCAGCAGCTTGGCCGGGCGGGACACTGAAGCTTTCTTT.

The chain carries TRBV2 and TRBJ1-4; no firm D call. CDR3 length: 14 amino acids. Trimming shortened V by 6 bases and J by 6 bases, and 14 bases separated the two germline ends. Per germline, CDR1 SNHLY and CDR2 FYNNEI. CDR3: CASSTAVVDEKLFF. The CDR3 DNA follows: TGTGCCAGCAGCACCGCAGTGGTGGATGAAAAACTGTTTTTT.

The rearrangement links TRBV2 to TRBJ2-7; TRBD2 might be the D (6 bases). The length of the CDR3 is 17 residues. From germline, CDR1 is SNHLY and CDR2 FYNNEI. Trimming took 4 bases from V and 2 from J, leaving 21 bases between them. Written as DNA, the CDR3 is TGTGCCAGCAGTGCCGGACCCCGCCCAACGGGGGCCTACGAGCAGTACTTC. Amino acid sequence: CASSAGPRPTGAYEQYF.